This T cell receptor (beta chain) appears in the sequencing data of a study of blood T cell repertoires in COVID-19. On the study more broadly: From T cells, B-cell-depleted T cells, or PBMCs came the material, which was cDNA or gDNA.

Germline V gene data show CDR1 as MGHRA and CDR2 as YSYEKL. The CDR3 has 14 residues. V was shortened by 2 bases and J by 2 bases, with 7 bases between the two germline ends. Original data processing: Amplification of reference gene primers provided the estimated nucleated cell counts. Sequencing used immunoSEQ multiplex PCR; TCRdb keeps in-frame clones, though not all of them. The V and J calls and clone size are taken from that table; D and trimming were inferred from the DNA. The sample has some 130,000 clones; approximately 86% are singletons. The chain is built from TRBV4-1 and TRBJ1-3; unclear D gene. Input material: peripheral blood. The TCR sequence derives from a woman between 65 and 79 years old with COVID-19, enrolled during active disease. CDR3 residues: CASSQHVAGNTIYF. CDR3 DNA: TGCGCCAGCAGCCAACACGTAGCTGGAAACACCATATATTTT.